This TCR beta chain came from a study of glioma-infiltrating T cells. Study-wide results and limits: Only very few CDR3 sequences appeared in both tissue and blood.

TCR alpha and beta CDR3 regions were amplified from RNA using iRepertoire nested multiplex PCR. TCRdb ran MiXCR on the multiplex PCR reads and lists one entry per CDR3 protein. The sample shows under 200,000 distinct CDR3 sequences, around 40% of them seen only once. This clonotype has a count of ten or more. Its antigen is not identified. The CDR3 is 13 amino acids. Looked up from germline, CDR1 is SNHLY and CDR2 is FYNNEI. V lost 4 bases to trimming and J lost 4 bases, with 10 bases between them. Sequencing input: glioma tissue, nonneoplastic brain tissue, or PBMCs (not recorded which). The chain uses TRBV2 and TRBJ1-2, with D hard to call. The clonotype originates from a human donor with low-grade glioma or glioblastoma, undergoing nonglioma brain surgery, or in good health (not recorded which). Here the CDR3 DNA reads TGTGCCAGCAGTGTTGGTCAGTCCTATGGCTACACCTTC. Encoded protein: CASSVGQSYGYTF.